This T cell receptor beta chain was sequenced during a study of CD8 T cells in Susac syndrome. cDNA came from roughly 0.5 to 1 ug RNA primed by random hexamers. Amplification of the TCR beta CDR3 was carried out by immunoSEQ multiplex PCR, which spanned a total of 54 Vbeta and 13 Jbeta segments. TCRdb used MiXCR to reprocess the immunoSEQ multiplex PCR reads, holding one entry per CDR3 protein. The data hold about 180,000 distinct CDR3 sequences, with approximately 96% observed a single time. In blood CD8+ and CD4+ T cells, TCR beta underwent sequencing. TEMRA cells were FACS-enriched, with CD8+ and CD4+ T cells isolated negatively. This clonotype has a single count. No antigen is known for it. Regarding the study as a whole: It was acknowledged by the study that relatively few individuals were included in its TCR sequencing and HLA analysis.

The CDR3 covers 14 residues. The V segment lost 5 bases and the J segment 0 bases; nucleotides outside the gene matches: 0. This clonotype was sampled from a human donor with multiple sclerosis. The chain links TRBV12-3 or TRBV12-4 to TRBJ2-2, with TRBD2 identical over 7 bases. The material sequenced was CD4+ T cells from PBMCs. The chain's CDR3 is CASSGLANTGELFF. The CDR3 DNA reads TGTGCCAGCAGTGGACTAGCGAACACCGGGGAGCTGTTTTTT.